This paragraph covers one T cell receptor (beta chain) sequence. This clone was seen once. The clone's antigen remains unknown. Base quality data are lacking; no much larger clone is found one base away. The record originates from a study of blood T cell repertoires in COVID-19 (dated by TCRdb to 2019 to 2021). General notes on the study: Samples from collaborators originated in the United States, Italy and Spain and spanned both the acute and convalescent phases of COVID-19. The material from the prospective study consisted of cDNA or gDNA derived from T cells, B-cell-depleted T cells, or PBMCs. Deeply sampled blood TCRbeta repertoires from subjects exposed to, actively infected with, or recovered from COVID-19 were included in the dataset. A freely available public database, intended as a resource for researchers studying the immune response to SARS-CoV-2, is where the repertoires were released. Samples came from the ongoing ImmuneRACE study (first 160 participants) plus 1,254 subjects from 6 global collaborators. The sample metadata nearly always contained a de-identified subject ID, COVID-19 status, age in years and sex. Where available, HLA class I and class II types were taken from metadata supplied by the sample provider and were not determined by assay-based typing.

The immunoSEQ Assay, a bias-controlled multiplex PCR, was used to amplify TCRbeta CDR3 regions from genomic DNA. In the original analysis: Nucleated cell counts per sample were estimated from amplification of reference gene primers within the assay. To quantify the absolute abundance of each unique TCRbeta CDR3 rearrangement, sequence reads were collapsed and filtered. For each sample, productive Simpson clonality was calculated as the square root of Simpson's diversity index over productive rearrangements. Imported from immuneACCESS, the table was reduced by TCRdb to in-frame sequences with V and J called. These copies leave out some clones; in studies compared against another copy, an unresolved V gene accounts for under half, and the cause of the remainder is not known. V, J and clone size are those of that table, while D and trimming were read from the DNA. Here the sample has roughly 250,000 clones; 84% occur a single time. The ten most abundant clones make up less than 2% of the sample.

What the authors observed across the whole study: The quantity of clinical and demographic metadata differed by source and by participant and was supplied without curation.

Another Seattle source contributed samples from volunteer blood donors who had recovered from COVID-19. The collaborating institutions used their own protocols to collect whole blood in K2EDTA tubes. For TCRbeta analysis, collaborators shipped samples in one of three forms: frozen whole blood, isolated PBMCs, or DNA extracted from either of those sample types. From V the trimming removes 3 bases and from J it removes 5 bases, while the gene matches leave 20 bases of the junction unaccounted for. CDR1 is given as MNHEY and CDR2 as SMNVEV, both from the germline V gene (reference sequence). The CDR3 goes from the cysteine to the phenylalanine over 19 residues. The retained sequence is limited to the CDR3, 57 bases, with the frame set at the first base.

This sequence was found in a woman aged 40-49 years who had recovered from COVID-19. The sequenced sample consisted of peripheral blood. The chain is assembled from TRBV27 and TRBJ1-1; TRBD1 aligns with 8 central bases. The sequenced DNA: TGTGCCAGCAGTTTCGTCAGAAGGGTGGGGCGGACAGGGAGAACTGAAGCTTTCTTT. This sequence encodes CASSFVRRVGRTGRTEAFF.